The 27 T cell receptor beta chains presented below share a single source sample, sequenced in a study of T cell changes during pregnancy in multiple sclerosis. TCRdb's table, derived via immunoSEQ multiplex PCR, lists solely in-frame clones and lacks some. Seen here are some 96,000 clones, 80% to 95% observed once, and the top ten hold around 2.1%. Sample: peripheral blood, taken after pregnancy. Source of these receptors: a female donor with multiple sclerosis, enrolled in a pregnancy study.

The DNA of the CDR3 is TGTGCCAGCAGTCTTACCGGGACAGGGGGCTCCTACGAGCAGTACTTC. It codes for CASSLTGTGGSYEQYF. The J gene is TRBJ2-7, the V gene TRBV27; TRBD1 aligns across 11 bases. Trimming at V came to 5 bases and at J to 0 bases, leaving 6 bases not matched to a gene. CDR1 and CDR2 from the germline V gene are MNHEY and SMNVEV (reference sequence). There are 16 residues in the CDR3.

The V gene is TRBV28, the J gene TRBJ2-7; TRBD2 matches at 10 bases. V gave up 2 bases and J gave up 3 bases; unmatched junction bases: 10. The V gene's germline CDR1 is MDHEN and CDR2 SYDVKM. The CDR3 spans 17 residues. The CDR3 DNA sequence: TGTGCCAGCAGTTTAAGTGGTGGCAGACTAGCGGGCTACGAGCAGTACTTC. Protein sequence: CASSLSGGRLAGYEQYF.

This clone was detected only once. The chain employs TRBV7-9 and TRBJ1-2; D not resolved. The CDR3 consists of 14 residues. Germline-derived CDR1 and CDR2 are SEHNR and FQNEAQ (reference sequence). Trimming removed 0 bases from V and 5 bases from J, with 10 bases in between. The CDR3 spells CASSLAVSGYGYTF. For the CDR3, the DNA is TGTGCCAGCAGCTTAGCCGTTAGCGGGTATGGCTACACCTTC.

The chain recombines TRBV27 with TRBJ2-3; D possibly corresponds to TRBD2 (5 bases). The germline V gene encodes CDR1 MNHEY and CDR2 SMNVEV (reference sequence). Trimming removed 5 bases from V and 6 bases from J, with 18 bases in between. The CDR3 runs to 15 residues. The CDR3 region is CASSPQVLVADTQYF. CDR3 coding DNA: TGTGCCAGCAGTCCCCAGGTTCTGGTAGCGGATACGCAGTATTTT.

This clone occurred once. The chain uses TRBV25-1 and TRBJ2-2; D may be TRBD2 (6 bases). Germline CDR1 MGHDK, CDR2 SYGVNS. This CDR3 is 13 amino acids long. V lost 4 bases to trimming and J lost 6 bases, with 9 bases between them. The CDR3 region is CASSVGEAGELFF. CDR3 DNA: TGTGCCAGCAGTGTGGGGGAGGCCGGGGAGCTGTTTTTT.

In its sample, this clone was seen a few times. This sequence joins TRBV7-9 and TRBJ2-2; 8 positions match TRBD1. The ends lost 8 bases at V and 2 bases at J; junction bases unmatched: 7. This CDR3 is built from 15 residues. Germline values: CDR1 SEHNR, CDR2 FQNEAQ (reference sequence). CDR3 in DNA: TGTGCCAGCTTGGTCGGACAGGGCAACACCGGGGAGCTGTTTTTT. It yields the protein CASLVGQGNTGELFF. Together with reference TRBV7-9 and TRBJ2-2, the CDR3 gives the full variable domain: DTGVSQNPRHKITKRGQNVTFRCDPISEHNRLYWYRQTLGQGPEFLTYFQNEAQLEKSRLLSDRFSAERPKGSFSTLEIQRTEQGDSAMYLCASLVGQGNTGELFFGEGSRLTVL.

A single count supports this clone. The chain uses TRBV10-3 and TRBJ1-2; 11 bases are a match to TRBD1. This CDR3 contains 15 residues. The J segment lost 3 bases and the V segment lost 6 bases, leaving 6 bases of the junction unmatched. Germline lookup yields CDR1 ENHRY and CDR2 SYGVKD. Here the CDR3 DNA reads TGTGCCATCAGGGGAGGACAGGGGGCAGACTATGGCTACACCTTC. Protein: CAIRGGQGADYGYTF.

V and J are TRBV28 and TRBJ1-6; the D is unclear. CDR1 is MDHEN, CDR2 SYDVKM, per germline. The V and J ends lost 7 bases and 7 bases respectively, with 11 bases between them. The CDR3 length is 13 residues. This CDR3 is CASIPTGNSPLHF. The CDR3 DNA is TGTGCCAGCATTCCTACGGGGAATTCACCCCTCCACTTT.

The chain couples TRBV7-2 to TRBJ1-1, with D perhaps matching TRBD1 (5 bases). This CDR3 spans 14 amino acids. Germline-derived CDR1 and CDR2 are SGHTA and FQGNSA. Trimming shortened V by 2 bases and J by 9 bases, and 16 bases separated the two germline ends. The CDR3 sequence is CASSLFPGQAQAFF. CDR3 nucleotide sequence: TGTGCCAGCAGCTTATTTCCCGGACAAGCCCAAGCTTTCTTT.

This sequence joins TRBV5-6 and TRBJ2-1, with TRBD2 matching 9 bases. Germline V gives CDR1 SGHDT, CDR2 YYEEEE. CDR3 length: 15 residues. Trimming at V came to 5 bases and at J to 1 base, leaving 4 bases not matched to a gene. The CDR3 loop is CASRHSGSSYNEQFF. The CDR3 DNA sequence: TGTGCCAGCAGGCATAGCGGGAGTTCCTACAATGAGCAGTTCTTC.

The CDR3 region has the DNA TGTGCCAGCAGCTTGGATGTCTCCAGGCAGGGGACACCCCTCCACTTT. Amino acids: CASSLDVSRQGTPLHF. This chain links TRBV5-4 with TRBJ1-6, with a weak D call TRBD1 (6 bases). Germline values: CDR1 SGHNT, CDR2 YYREEE (reference sequence). Trimming left V 0 bases short and J 11 bases short, with 18 bases between. The CDR3 spans 16 residues.

V gene TRBV20-1 combines with J gene TRBJ2-1, with D maybe TRBD1 (5 bases). This CDR3 is 11 amino acids long. Per the germline V gene, CDR1 is DFQATT and CDR2 is SNEGSKA (reference sequence). The CDR3 spells CGAEGVNEQFF. The CDR3 DNA follows: TGCGGCGCGGAAGGGGTTAATGAGCAGTTCTTC.

This rearrangement joins TRBV18 to TRBJ2-3, with 9 bases fitting TRBD1. V was clipped by 3 bases and J by 3 bases; unmatched bases: 4. The germline gives CDR1 KGHSH, CDR2 LQKENI. This CDR3 is built from 15 residues. The CDR3 sequence is CASSPSDRGTDTQYF. The CDR3 DNA reads as TGTGCCAGCTCACCCTCGGACAGGGGAACAGATACGCAGTATTTT.

V gene TRBV5-1 combines with J gene TRBJ2-7; 12 bases are a match to TRBD2. The V segment lost 0 bases and the J segment 4 bases; nucleotides outside the gene matches: 2. The CDR3 covers 15 residues. The V gene's germline CDR1 is SGHRS and CDR2 YFSETQ. The CDR3 DNA reads as TGCGCCAGCAGCTTGGCAGGACTAGCGGGGTACGAGCAGTACTTC. Translating it yields CASSLAGLAGYEQYF.

Details on this clone: One end of the junction is discordant with germline, which a read error may explain. This chain joins TRBV7-7 and TRBJ2-2; TRBD1 matches 7 bases. The germline V gene has CDR1 SSHAT and CDR2 FNYEAQ (reference sequence). This CDR3 is built from 15 residues. CDR3 coding DNA: TGTGCTAGCAGCCCTGCCCCACAGGGGACCGGGGAGCTGTTTTTT. Protein product: CASSPAPQGTGELFF. Together with reference TRBV7-7 and TRBJ2-2, the CDR3 gives the full variable domain: GAGVSQSPRYKVTKRGQDVTLRCDPISSHATLYWYQQALGQGPEFLTYFNYEAQPDKSGLPSDRFSAERPEGSISTLTIQRTEQRDSAMYRCASSPAPQGTGELFFGEGSRLTVL.

The genes are TRBV27 and TRBJ1-3; D perhaps matches TRBD1 (5 bases). V lost 5 bases, J lost 0 bases, and 14 bases lay in between. Germline V gene data show CDR1 as MNHEY and CDR2 as SMNVEV (reference sequence). This CDR3 has 16 amino acids. The CDR3, as DNA: TGTGCCAGCAGTAGCACAGGCACAAGCTCTGGAAACACCATATATTTT. The encoded protein is CASSSTGTSSGNTIYF.

The J gene is TRBJ1-4, the V gene TRBV7-9; a weak D match, TRBD1 (6 bases). V was cut by 5 bases and J by 2 bases, with 21 bases left in between. The CDR3 has 18 residues. Germline lookup yields CDR1 SEHNR and CDR2 FQNEAQ (reference sequence). The CDR3 is CASSPRGGRRTTNEKLFF. Here the CDR3 DNA reads TGTGCCAGCAGCCCGAGGGGGGGCCGAAGGACCACTAATGAAAAACTGTTTTTT.

The chain has TRBV2 and TRBJ1-1; D not resolved. The V end lost 6 bases, the J end lost 5 bases, and 19 bases lay between the germline ends. This CDR3 is 15 amino acids long. Germline-derived CDR1 and CDR2 are SNHLY and FYNNEI. The CDR3: CASSPGARFSTEAFF. The CDR3, as DNA: TGTGCCAGCAGCCCGGGAGCTAGATTCAGTACTGAAGCTTTCTTT.

The rearrangement joins TRBV27 to TRBJ2-3; D is unclear. The CDR3 runs to 14 residues. Trimming stripped 3 bases from V and 2 bases from J, with 9 bases between. Germline V gene sequence: CDR1 MNHEY, CDR2 SMNVEV (reference sequence). The CDR3 nucleotides read TGTGCCAGCAGTTTTTGGCGGTCCACAGATACGCAGTATTTT. It yields the protein CASSFWRSTDTQYF.

This clone was counted between two and nine times. The CDR3 DNA reads TGTGCCAGCTCACAAGCAGGGGAAATGAACACCGGGGAGCTGTTTTTT. As protein: CASSQAGEMNTGELFF. This chain links TRBV18 with TRBJ2-2; tentatively, D is TRBD1 (6 bases). Germline CDR1 reads KGHSH; CDR2 reads LQKENI. The V and J ends lost 4 bases and 1 base respectively, with 13 bases between them. This CDR3 is 16 amino acids long.

This chain uses TRBV7-3 with TRBJ2-3; D is possibly TRBD2 (5 bases). Trimming took 2 bases from V and 3 from J, leaving 12 bases between them. CDR1 and CDR2 from the germline V gene are SGHTA and FQGTGA. CDR3 length equals 15 residues. The CDR3 region is CASSLLDYKTDTQYF. The CDR3 DNA reads TGTGCCAGCAGCTTACTTGACTACAAGACAGATACGCAGTATTTT.

The chain combines TRBV15 with TRBJ1-2; D is uncertain. There are 13 residues in the CDR3. Trimming took off 2 bases at V and 1 base at J, with 5 bases between the two ends. Germline CDR1 LNHNV, CDR2 YYDKDF (reference sequence). Here the CDR3 reads CATSRQDNYGYTF. CDR3 nucleotide sequence: TGTGCCACCAGCAGACAGGATAACTATGGCTACACCTTC.

The chain recombines TRBV6-1 with TRBJ2-1, with TRBD2 matching over 8 bases. Germline CDR1 reads MNHNS; CDR2 reads SASEGT. The CDR3 covers 15 residues. Trimming took 11 bases from V and 8 from J; bases not matched to a gene: 17. The CDR3 loop reads CAGAVGAGVAYEQFF. The CDR3 region has the DNA TGTGCCGGCGCGGTAGGAGCGGGAGTTGCATATGAGCAGTTCTTC.

This rearrangement joins TRBV6-5 to TRBJ1-6; no clear D. This CDR3 region has 15 residues. CDR1 is MNHEY and CDR2 is SVGAGI in the germline V gene. Trimming stripped 2 bases from V and 0 bases from J, with 5 bases between. The CDR3 reads CASSYEGSYNSPLHF. CDR3 DNA: TGTGCCAGCAGTTACGAGGGCTCCTATAATTCACCCCTCCACTTT.

The V gene is TRBV7-6, the J gene TRBJ2-7; maybe TRBD1 (6 bases). Trimming removed 4 bases at V and 2 bases at J, with 12 bases between. The CDR3 runs to 14 residues. The germline V gene encodes CDR1 SGHVS and CDR2 FNYEAQ. The CDR3 sequence: CASSSGTLTYEQYF. The CDR3 coding sequence is TGTGCCAGCAGCTCCGGGACATTAACCTACGAGCAGTACTTC.

This rearrangement joins TRBV6-4 to TRBJ2-7, with TRBD1 as a possible D gene (7 bases). V was pared by 2 bases and J by 5 bases, with 16 bases between. Germline V CDR1 and CDR2: MRHNA, SNTAGT. The CDR3 covers 15 residues. The CDR3 reads CASSDRQGGNHEQYF. The CDR3 DNA follows: TGTGCCAGCAGTGACCGGCAGGGGGGTAATCACGAGCAGTACTTC.

This chain uses TRBV7-2 with TRBJ2-7; 9 bases agree with TRBD2. This CDR3 region has 16 residues. V trimming: 3 bases; J trimming: 0 bases; junction bases outside the gene matches: 6. Germline V gene data show CDR1 as SGHTA and CDR2 as FQGNSA. The CDR3 sequence: CASSFSWTSASYEQYF. CDR3 bases: TGTGCCAGCAGCTTCTCGTGGACTAGCGCCTCCTACGAGCAGTACTTC.